The present TCR beta chain was sequenced within a study of low-dose radiotherapy and immunotherapy resistance in tumors. Alpha- and beta-chain coverage of first-strand cDNA came from TRAV- and TRBV-specific primers. Amplification of TCRs used a constant-region primer and V-primer adapter for roughly 21 PCR cycles. Isolated mRNA underwent amplification by in vitro transcription. A single record per CDR3 protein comes from TCRdb applying MiXCR to the reads. The data hold 11,000 or so distinct CDR3 sequences, with less than 75% observed a single time. CDR3 length: 15 residues. V was clipped by 5 bases and J by 0 bases, with 11 bases between them. Germline lookup yields CDR1 PRHDT and CDR2 FYEKMQ (reference sequence).

The rearrangement joins TRBV13 to TRBJ1-3; D gene unclear. The TCR comes from a human donor with advanced metastatic prostate, ovarian, gallbladder or colorectal cancer (not recorded which). This table probably holds off-target reads from a library built for another chain. The CDR3 sequence is CASSAQSSSGNTIYF. The CDR3 bases are TGTGCCAGCAGCGCTCAATCCAGCTCTGGAAACACCATATATTTT.